This T cell receptor beta chain was recovered during a study of cytomegalovirus exposure and HLA in healthy donors. Generated by immunoSEQ multiplex PCR, the TCRdb table keeps only in-frame clones and is missing some. Of about 190,000 clones in the sample, about four fifths were seen once. This CDR3 is 15 amino acids long. Germline CDR1 ENHRY, CDR2 SYGVKD. The ends were cut back, 10 bases at V and 2 bases at J, with 20 bases in the middle. The source is a woman aged 18-30 years in good health and CMV-seropositive. The V and J genes are TRBV10-3 and TRBJ1-1, with D uncertain. The sequenced sample consisted of PBMCs. Here the CDR3 reads CATNPDLGANTEAFF. The CDR3 DNA reads as TGTGCCACCAACCCGGACCTGGGAGCTAACACTGAAGCTTTCTTT.